The rows below give T cell receptor beta chains drawn from one sample of a study of T cell responses to AZD1222 COVID-19 vaccine. TCRdb's copy holds only in-frame clones and misses some; the assay was immunoSEQ multiplex PCR. The sample contains approximately 76,000 clones, about 87% of which appear only once. The sample consisted of peripheral blood, taken on day 0 of AZD1222 vaccination. The receptors here all came from an adult in good health. CDR3s leave out the opening cysteine and the closing phenylalanine or tryptophan. Only part of the rows carry a size: once, few, many, or a class if the clone is expanded.

>TRBV5-6|TRBJ1-1|NA
ASSWWTGMNTEAF
>TRBV29-1|TRBJ1-1|NA
SVDTGMNTEAF
>TRBV15|TRBJ2-2|NA
ATRPRERGGELF
>TRBV6-1|TRBJ1-2|few
ASSESQGVGYGYT
>TRBV11-1|TRBJ2-5|NA
ASSLGSGLETQY
>TRBV3-1/TRBV3-2|TRBJ1-1|NA
ASSQTGEAF
>TRBV9|TRBJ2-1|NA
ASSVAGEPYNEQF
>TRBV11-2|TRBJ2-5|NA
ASSSTTGYQETQY
>TRBV5-4|TRBJ2-5|NA
ASSLDGDQETQY
>TRBV29-1|TRBJ2-7|NA
SVLGGDSYEQY
>TRBV9|TRBJ2-1|few
ASSVPGGGDRDNEQF
>TRBV29-1|TRBJ2-2|few
SVWGTGRTNTGELF
>TRBV6-5|TRBJ2-7|once
ASNYAGRGSNEQY
>TRBV27|TRBJ2-5|NA
ASSPAGQVAETQY
>TRBV5-8|TRBJ1-1|NA
ASSPTGGLTEAF
>TRBV5-1|TRBJ1-6|NA
ASSSYRVAENSPLH
>TRBV6-4|TRBJ2-1|NA
ASSAGLAGVIEQF
>TRBV6-1|TRBJ1-2|NA
ASSEAGVYYGYT
>TRBV7-9|TRBJ2-3|NA
ASSLLGRGRTDTQY
>TRBV4-2|TRBJ2-7|NA
ASSQETSGWYEQY
>TRBV14|TRBJ2-7|NA
ASSQDGDTYEQY
>TRBV27|TRBJ1-1|NA
ASGSRPPTEAF
>TRBV6-5|TRBJ1-2|NA
ASRPTVDYGYT
>TRBV11-2|TRBJ1-6|few
ASSRGNSPLH
>TRBV3-1/TRBV3-2|TRBJ2-2|NA
ASSPLWGAGELF
>TRBV30|TRBJ2-3|NA
AWMRDNTDTQY
>TRBV6-1|TRBJ1-2|few
ASSETGTRGYT
>TRBV10-3|TRBJ2-7|NA
AISGRGVWN
>TRBV7-2|TRBJ2-7|NA
ASSSSHGSTYEQY
>TRBV27|TRBJ2-6|few
ASSPPGGANVLT
>TRBV6-1|TRBJ2-5|few
ASSEGPGQETQY
>TRBV3-1/TRBV3-2|TRBJ2-2|NA
ASSPGRRLNTGELF
>TRBV28|TRBJ1-3|NA
ASSNPETSGNTIY
>TRBV30|TRBJ2-7|NA
ASTGLAGEVNEQY
>TRBV3-1/TRBV3-2|TRBJ2-7|once
ASSQVSGQSYEQY
>TRBV27|TRBJ2-2|NA
ASTSPGTGELF
>TRBV11-2|TRBJ2-1|NA
ASSLIPLAAPYNEQF
>TRBV29-1|TRBJ1-4|NA
SVRTGGSNEKLF
>TRBV6-2/TRBV6-3|TRBJ2-3|NA
ASSYSAGDGTDTQY
>TRBV5-1|TRBJ2-7|NA
ASSQVGAYEQY
>TRBV18|TRBJ2-7|NA
ASSLEYEQY
>TRBV5-4|TRBJ1-6|once
ASSLANGNSPLH
>TRBV5-1|TRBJ2-4|once
ASSLDGTSGAASIAKNIQY
>TRBV2|TRBJ2-5|few
ASSVGAETQY
>TRBV4-2|TRBJ2-2|NA
ASWTGGSTGELF
>TRBV9|TRBJ2-2|once
ASNSPGRGYTGELF